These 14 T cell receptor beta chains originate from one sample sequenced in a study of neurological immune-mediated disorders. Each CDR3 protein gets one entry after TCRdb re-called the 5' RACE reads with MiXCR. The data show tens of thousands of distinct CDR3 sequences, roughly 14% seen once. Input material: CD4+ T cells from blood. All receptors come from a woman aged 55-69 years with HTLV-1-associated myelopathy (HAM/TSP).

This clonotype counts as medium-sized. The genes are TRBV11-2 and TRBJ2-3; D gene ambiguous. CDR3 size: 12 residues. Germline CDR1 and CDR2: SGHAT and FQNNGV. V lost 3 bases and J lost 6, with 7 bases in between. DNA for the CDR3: TGTGCCAGCAGCTTCCGGCGGGATACGCAGTATTTT. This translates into CASSFRRDTQYF.

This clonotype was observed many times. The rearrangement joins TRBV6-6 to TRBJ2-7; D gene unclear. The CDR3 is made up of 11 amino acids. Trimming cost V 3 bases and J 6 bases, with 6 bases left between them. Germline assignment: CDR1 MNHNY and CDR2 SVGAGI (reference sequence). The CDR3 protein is CASSYIGEQYF. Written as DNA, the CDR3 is TGTGCCAGCAGTTATATTGGCGAGCAGTACTTC.

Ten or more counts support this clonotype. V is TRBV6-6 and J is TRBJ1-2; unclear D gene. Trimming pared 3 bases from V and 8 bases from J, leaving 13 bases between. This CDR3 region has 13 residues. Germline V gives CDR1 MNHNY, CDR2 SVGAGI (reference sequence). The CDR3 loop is CASSYSVRSGYTF. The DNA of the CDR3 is TGTGCCAGCAGTTATTCGGTCCGAAGCGGCTACACCTTC.

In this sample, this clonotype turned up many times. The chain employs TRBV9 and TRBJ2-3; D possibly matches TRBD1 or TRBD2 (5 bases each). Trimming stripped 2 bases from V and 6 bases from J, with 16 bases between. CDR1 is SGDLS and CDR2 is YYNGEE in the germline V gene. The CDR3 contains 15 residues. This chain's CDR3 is CASSVGVGNTDTQYF. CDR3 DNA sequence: TGTGCCAGCAGCGTGGGGGTGGGAAACACCGATACGCAGTATTTT.

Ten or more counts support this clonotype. DNA of the CDR3: TGTGCCAGTAGTATAGGGGGCCCAGTGGAGTCTGGGGCCAACGTCCTGACTTTC. This sequence encodes CASSIGGPVESGANVLTF. This chain connects TRBV19 to TRBJ2-6; possibly TRBD1 for D (5 bases). Germline V gene sequence: CDR1 LNHDA, CDR2 SQIVND (reference sequence). The CDR3 covers 18 residues. Trimming shortened V by 1 base and J by 1 base, and 14 bases separated the two germline ends.

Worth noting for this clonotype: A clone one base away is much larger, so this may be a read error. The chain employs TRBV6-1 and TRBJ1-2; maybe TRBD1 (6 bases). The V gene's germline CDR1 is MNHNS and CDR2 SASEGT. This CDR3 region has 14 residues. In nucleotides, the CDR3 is TGTGCCAGCACGCCACAGGGAAGGATCTATGGCTACAACTTC. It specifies CASTPQGRIYGYNF.

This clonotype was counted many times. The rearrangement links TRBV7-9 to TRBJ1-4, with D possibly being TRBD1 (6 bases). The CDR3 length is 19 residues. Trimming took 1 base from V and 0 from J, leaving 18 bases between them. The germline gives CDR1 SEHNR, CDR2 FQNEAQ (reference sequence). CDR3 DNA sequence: TGTGCCAGCAGCTTAGGGAGATGGACAGCCTCTGCAACTAATGAAAAACTGTTTTTT. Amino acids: CASSLGRWTASATNEKLFF.

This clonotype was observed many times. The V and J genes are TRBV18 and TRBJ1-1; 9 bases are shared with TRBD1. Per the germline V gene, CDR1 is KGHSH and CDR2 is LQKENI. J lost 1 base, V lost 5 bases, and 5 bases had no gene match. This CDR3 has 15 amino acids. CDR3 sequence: CASSTRTGENTEAFF. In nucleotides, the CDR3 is TGTGCCAGCTCAACGAGGACAGGGGAGAACACTGAAGCTTTCTTT.

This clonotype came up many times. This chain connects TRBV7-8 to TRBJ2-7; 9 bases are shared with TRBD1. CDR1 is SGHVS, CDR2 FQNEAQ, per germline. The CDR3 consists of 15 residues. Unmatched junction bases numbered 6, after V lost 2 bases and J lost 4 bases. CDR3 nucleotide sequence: TGTGCCAGCAGCTTAATACAGGGGGCAAGGTACGAGCAGTACTTC. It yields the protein CASSLIQGARYEQYF.

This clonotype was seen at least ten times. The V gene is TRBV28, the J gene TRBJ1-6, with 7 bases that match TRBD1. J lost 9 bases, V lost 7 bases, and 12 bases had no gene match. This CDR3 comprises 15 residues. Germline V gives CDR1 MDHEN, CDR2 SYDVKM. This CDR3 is CASIKDRRRGSPLHF. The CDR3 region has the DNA TGTGCCAGCATTAAGGACAGGCGGCGCGGTTCACCCCTCCACTTT.

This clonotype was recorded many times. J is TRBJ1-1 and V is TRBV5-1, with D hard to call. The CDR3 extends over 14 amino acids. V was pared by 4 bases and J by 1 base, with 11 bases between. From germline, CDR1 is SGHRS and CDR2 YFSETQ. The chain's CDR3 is CASSPGGRNTEAFF. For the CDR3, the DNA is TGCGCCAGCAGCCCTGGTGGCCGGAACACTGAAGCTTTCTTT.

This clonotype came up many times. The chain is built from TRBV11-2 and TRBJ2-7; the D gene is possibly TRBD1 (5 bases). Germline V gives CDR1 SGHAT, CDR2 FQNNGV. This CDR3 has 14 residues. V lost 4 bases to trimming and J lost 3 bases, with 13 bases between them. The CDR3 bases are TGTGCCAGCAGCTCCGACCCAGGACACTACGAGCAGTACTTC. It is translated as CASSSDPGHYEQYF.

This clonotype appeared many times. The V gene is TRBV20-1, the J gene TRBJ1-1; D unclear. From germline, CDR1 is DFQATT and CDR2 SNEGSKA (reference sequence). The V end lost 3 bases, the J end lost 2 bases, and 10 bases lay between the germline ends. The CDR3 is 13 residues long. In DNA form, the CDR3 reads TGCAGTGCTAGCGAACGGGTCAACACTGAAGCTTTCTTT. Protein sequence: CSASERVNTEAFF.

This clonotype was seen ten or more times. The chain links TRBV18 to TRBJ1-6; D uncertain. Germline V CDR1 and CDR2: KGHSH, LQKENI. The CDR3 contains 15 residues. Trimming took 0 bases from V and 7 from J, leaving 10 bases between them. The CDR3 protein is CASSPPVRENSPLHF. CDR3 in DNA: TGTGCCAGCTCACCACCGGTCCGGGAAAATTCACCCCTCCACTTT.